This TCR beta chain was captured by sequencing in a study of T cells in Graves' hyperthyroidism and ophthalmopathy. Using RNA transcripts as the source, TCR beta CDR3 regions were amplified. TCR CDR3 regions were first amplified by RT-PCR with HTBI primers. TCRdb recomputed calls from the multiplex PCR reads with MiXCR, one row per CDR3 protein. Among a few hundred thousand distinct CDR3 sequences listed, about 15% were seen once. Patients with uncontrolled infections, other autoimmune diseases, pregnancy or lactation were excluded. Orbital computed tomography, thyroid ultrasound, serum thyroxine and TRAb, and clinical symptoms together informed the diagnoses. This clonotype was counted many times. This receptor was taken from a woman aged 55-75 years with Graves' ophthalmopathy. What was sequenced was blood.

The CDR3 here is CASSYAPGNTEAFF. The CDR3 DNA reads as TGTGCCAGCAGTTACGCCCCTGGGAACACTGAAGCTTTCTTT. J is TRBJ1-1 and V is TRBV6-5; D uncertain. Trimming took off 2 bases at V and 1 base at J, with 8 bases between the two ends. From germline, CDR1 is MNHEY and CDR2 SVGAGI. This CDR3 is 14 amino acids long.